This T cell receptor (beta chain) was recovered during a study of shared clonotypes between healthy human individuals. For the study at large: Per donor, three plates held CD4 naive cells, three held CD4 memory, two held CD8 naive and one held CD8 memory. Study-wide results and caveats: Naive subsets tended to show greater estimated richness than memory subsets. Shared clonotypes across all four donors exceeded non-shared ones in generation probability.

For each subset, genomic DNA was distributed in equal portions over several immunoSEQ plates. Assay used: immunoSEQ multiplex PCR; TCRdb lists only in-frame clones, some missing. The table records about 2.2 million clones, just under 95% of them present only once. Positively selected for CCR7, the CD45RO-negative cells used as naive CD8 cells excluded terminally differentiated effector memory CD45RA+ cells. A note on this clone: As yet, its antigen is unknown.

The CDR3 has 15 residues. Germline CDR1 LNHDA, CDR2 SQIVND (reference sequence). Losses at the gene ends were 5 bases for V and 6 bases for J; bases not matched to a gene: 4. The sequenced sample consisted of naive CD8+ T cells from PBMCs. The chain combines TRBV19 with TRBJ2-1; 13 bases are shared with TRBD2. This sequence originates from a man between 18 and 35 years old in good health. Some clones in this sample may be carry-over from other donors' samples. The CDR3 DNA is TGTGCCAGTAGTTGGGGACTAGCGGGAAGCAATGAGCAGTTCTTC. It encodes CASSWGLAGSNEQFF.